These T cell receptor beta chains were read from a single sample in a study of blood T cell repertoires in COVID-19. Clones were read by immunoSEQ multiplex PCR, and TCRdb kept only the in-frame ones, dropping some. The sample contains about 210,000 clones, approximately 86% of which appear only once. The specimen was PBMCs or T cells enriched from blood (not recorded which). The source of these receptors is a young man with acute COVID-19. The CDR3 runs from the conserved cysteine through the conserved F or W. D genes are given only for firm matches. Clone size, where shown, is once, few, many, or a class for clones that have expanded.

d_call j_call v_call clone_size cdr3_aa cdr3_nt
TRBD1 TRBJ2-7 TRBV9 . CASSATGVYEQYF TGTGCCAGCAGCGCCACAGGGGTTTACGAGCAGTACTTC
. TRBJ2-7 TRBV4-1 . CASSHEESYEQYF TGCGCCAGCAGCCACGAGGAATCCTACGAGCAGTACTTC
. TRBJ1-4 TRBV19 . CASRNSGEEEKLFF TGTGCCAGTAGAAATTCCGGGGAGGAGGAAAAACTGTTTTTT
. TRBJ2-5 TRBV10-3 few CATLARGGETQYF TGTGCCACCCTCGCGAGAGGGGGAGAGACCCAGTACTTC
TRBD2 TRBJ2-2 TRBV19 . CASSKGVGLAGNTGELFF TGTGCCAGTAGTAAGGGGGTGGGACTAGCGGGAAACACCGGGGAGCTGTTTTTT
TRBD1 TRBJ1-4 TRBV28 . CASSLFTGGTNEKLFF TGTGCCAGCAGTTTGTTTACAGGGGGAACTAATGAAAAACTGTTTTTT
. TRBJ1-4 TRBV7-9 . CASSGAGALNEKLFF TGTGCCAGCAGCGGCGCGGGGGCGCTAAATGAAAAACTGTTTTTT
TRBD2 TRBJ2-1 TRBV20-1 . CSASVRLAGGDEQFF TGCAGTGCTAGTGTGCGCCTAGCGGGAGGAGATGAGCAGTTCTTC
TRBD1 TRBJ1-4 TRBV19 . CASSPRQGTTNEKLFF TGTGCCAGTAGTCCCCGACAGGGGACAACTAATGAAAAACTGTTTTTT
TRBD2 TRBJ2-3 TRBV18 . CASSRGGQRTDTQYF TGTGCCAGCTCACGCGGGGGGCAGCGGACAGATACGCAGTATTTT
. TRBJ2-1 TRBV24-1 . CATSVRTFDEQFF TGTGCCACCAGTGTTCGGACTTTCGATGAGCAGTTCTTC
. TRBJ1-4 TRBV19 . CASSRRQPGATNEKLFF TGTGCCAGTAGTCGAAGACAGCCAGGTGCAACTAATGAAAAACTGTTTTTT
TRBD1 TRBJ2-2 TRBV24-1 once CATTGGELGTGELFF TGTGCCACGACAGGGGGCGAACTTGGCACCGGGGAGCTGTTTTTT
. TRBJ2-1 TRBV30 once CACPNPGYNEQFF TGTGCCTGCCCTAACCCTGGCTACAATGAGCAGTTCTTC
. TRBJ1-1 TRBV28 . CASSGGTLLNTEAFF TGTGCCAGCAGTGGCGGGACCTTATTGAACACTGAAGCTTTCTTT
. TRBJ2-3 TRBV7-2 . CASSSGVYTDTQYF TGTGCCAGCAGCTCCGGGGTATACACAGATACGCAGTATTTT
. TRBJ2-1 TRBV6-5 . CASRGDSYNEQFF TGTGCCAGCCGAGGAGATTCCTACAATGAGCAGTTCTTC
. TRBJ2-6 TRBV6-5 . CASSYQGAGANVLTF TGTGCCAGCAGCTATCAGGGTGCTGGGGCCAACGTCCTGACTTTC
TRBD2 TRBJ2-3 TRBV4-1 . CASSLRTSGSGDTQYF TGCGCCAGCAGCCTCCGGACTAGCGGGAGTGGTGATACGCAGTATTTT
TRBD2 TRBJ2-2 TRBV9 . CASSAGLAAGELFF TGTGCCAGCAGCGCCGGACTAGCGGCCGGGGAGCTGTTTTTT
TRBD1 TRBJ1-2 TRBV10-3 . CATETRGRVDGYTF TGTGCCACGGAGACCAGGGGGCGCGTCGATGGCTACACCTTC
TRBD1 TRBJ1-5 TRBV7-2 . CASSLDRGPLDF TGTGCCAGCAGCTTAGACAGGGGACCTCTCGATTTT
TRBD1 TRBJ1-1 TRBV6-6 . CASSGGQGALSTEAFF TGTGCCAGCAGCGGCGGACAGGGGGCGCTAAGCACTGAAGCTTTCTTT
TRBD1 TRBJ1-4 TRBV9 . CASSATGGATNEKLFF TGTGCCAGCAGCGCTACAGGGGGCGCGACTAATGAAAAACTGTTTTTT
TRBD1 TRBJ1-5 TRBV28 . CASRTGGRLVGNQPQHF TGTGCCAGCAGGACAGGGGGTAGGCTTGTGGGCAATCAGCCCCAGCATTTT
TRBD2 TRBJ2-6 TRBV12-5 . CASGLVLGGSGANVLTF TGTGCTAGTGGTTTGGTACTCGGGGGGTCCGGGGCCAACGTCCTGACTTTC
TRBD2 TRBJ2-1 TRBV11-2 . CASSSPTGGAYNEQFF TGTGCCAGCAGCTCCCCCACCGGGGGGGCCTACAATGAGCAGTTCTTC
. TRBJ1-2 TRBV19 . CASTPSTLANYGYTF TGTGCCAGTACCCCATCTACCTTAGCTAACTATGGCTACACCTTC
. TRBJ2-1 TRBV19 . CASSMDGKHLYNEQFF TGTGCCAGTAGTATGGACGGGAAACATTTATACAATGAGCAGTTCTTC
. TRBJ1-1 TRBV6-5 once CASSLSGIWNTEAFF TGTGCCAGCAGCCTTAGCGGGATTTGGAACACTGAAGCTTTCTTT
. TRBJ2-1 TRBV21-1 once CASSNLGQGDYNEQFF TGTGCCAGCAGCAATCTAGGACAGGGGGACTACAATGAGCAGTTCTTC
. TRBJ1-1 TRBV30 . CAWIPPVTAEAFF TGTGCCTGGATCCCGCCTGTGACAGCTGAAGCTTTCTTT
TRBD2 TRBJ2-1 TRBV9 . CASSASGTIDEQFF TGTGCCAGCAGCGCATCCGGGACTATCGATGAGCAGTTCTTC
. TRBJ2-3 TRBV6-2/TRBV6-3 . CASSYPVGTDTQYF TGTGCCAGCAGTTACCCCGTCGGTACAGATACGCAGTATTTT
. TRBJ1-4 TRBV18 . CASSPLYQNEKLFF TGTGCCAGCTCACCACTTTACCAGAATGAAAAACTGTTTTTT
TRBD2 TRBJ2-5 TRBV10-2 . CASSSTSGHLQETQYF TGCGCCAGCAGTTCGACTAGCGGTCATCTCCAAGAGACCCAGTACTTC
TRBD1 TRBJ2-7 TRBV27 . CASSLGQGFAYEQYF TGTGCCAGCAGTCTCGGACAGGGCTTTGCCTACGAGCAGTACTTC
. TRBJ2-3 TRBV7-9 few CASSLGAGTITDTQYF TGTGCCAGCAGCTTAGGGGCGGGAACTATCACAGATACGCAGTATTTT
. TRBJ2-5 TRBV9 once CASSARNQETQYF TGTGCCAGCAGCGCTAGAAACCAAGAGACCCAGTACTTC
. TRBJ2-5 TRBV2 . CASSEGPTNKETQYF TGTGCCAGCAGTGAAGGTCCAACTAATAAAGAGACCCAGTACTTC
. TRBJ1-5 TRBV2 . CASSEAPRNQPQHF TGTGCCAGCAGTGAAGCCCCCAGAAATCAGCCCCAGCATTTT
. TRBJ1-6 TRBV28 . CASSLSGSSYNSPLHF TGTGCCAGCAGCCTTAGTGGGAGCTCCTATAATTCACCCCTCCACTTT
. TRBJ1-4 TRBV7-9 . CASSPGLGANEKLFF TGTGCCAGCAGCCCCGGGTTGGGTGCGAATGAAAAACTGTTTTTT
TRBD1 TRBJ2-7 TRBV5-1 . CASSFGTGVYEQYF TGCGCCAGCAGCTTTGGGACAGGGGTCTACGAGCAGTACTTC
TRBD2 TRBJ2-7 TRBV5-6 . CASSSTSREQYF TGTGCCAGCAGCTCGACTAGCAGGGAGCAGTACTTC
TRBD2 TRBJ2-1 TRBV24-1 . CATSDSSSGPSYNEQFF TGTGCCACCAGTGATTCTTCTAGCGGGCCTTCCTACAATGAGCAGTTCTTC
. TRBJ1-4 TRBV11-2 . CASSPSPPGHGEKLFF TGTGCCAGCAGCCCCAGTCCTCCGGGACACGGCGAAAAACTGTTTTTT
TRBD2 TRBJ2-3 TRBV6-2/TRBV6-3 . CASSPGGLAGYTDTQYF TGTGCCAGCAGTCCCGGAGGGTTAGCGGGGTACACAGATACGCAGTATTTT
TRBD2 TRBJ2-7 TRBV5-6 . CASSLQGLAPSYEQYF TGTGCCAGCAGCTTGCAGGGACTAGCGCCATCCTACGAGCAGTACTTC
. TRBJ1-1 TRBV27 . CASSFASTGPNTEAFF TGTGCCAGCAGTTTCGCCTCGACAGGACCGAACACTGAAGCTTTCTTT
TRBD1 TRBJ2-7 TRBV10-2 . CASSQQGQGNEQYF TGCGCCAGCAGTCAGCAGGGACAGGGCAACGAGCAGTACTTC
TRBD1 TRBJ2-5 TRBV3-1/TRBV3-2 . CASSDRGGETQYF TGTGCCAGCAGTGACAGGGGCGGGGAGACCCAGTACTTC
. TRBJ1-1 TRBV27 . CASRILGQQTGEAFF TGTGCCAGCAGAATACTGGGACAACAGACCGGTGAAGCTTTCTTT
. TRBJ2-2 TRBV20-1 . CSASVLEKNTGELFF TGCAGTGCTAGTGTGTTAGAAAAGAACACCGGGGAGCTGTTTTTT
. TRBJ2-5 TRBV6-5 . CASSMETTQETQYF TGTGCCAGCAGTATGGAGACTACTCAAGAGACCCAGTACTTC